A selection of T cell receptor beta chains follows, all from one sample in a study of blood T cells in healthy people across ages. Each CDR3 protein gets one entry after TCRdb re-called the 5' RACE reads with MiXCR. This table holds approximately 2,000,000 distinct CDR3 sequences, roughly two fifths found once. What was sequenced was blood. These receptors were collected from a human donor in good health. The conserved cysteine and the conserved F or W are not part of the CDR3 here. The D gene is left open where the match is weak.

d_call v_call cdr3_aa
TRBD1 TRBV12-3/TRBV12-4 ASSLRTGYNSPLH
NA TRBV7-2 ASTRGSTVTDTQY
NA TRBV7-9 ASSLAITGVLAKTIQY
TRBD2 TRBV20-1 SAATSGGRKTQY
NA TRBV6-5 ASSLTLNNSPLH
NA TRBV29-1 SVGTAYTDTQY
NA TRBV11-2 ASSLQAWGYEQF
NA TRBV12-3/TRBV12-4 ASSSDKEGYGYT
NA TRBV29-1 SVVVGETQY
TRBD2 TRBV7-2 ASSWTSGGRRKYNEQF
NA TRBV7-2 ASSLGRADYGYT
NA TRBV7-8 ASSFRTQSSGNTIY
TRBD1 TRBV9 ASSVAGQGSPLH
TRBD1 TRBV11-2 ASSPEDRGNSPLH
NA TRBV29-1 SYLRTDGGELF
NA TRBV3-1 ASSQDGGTYEQY